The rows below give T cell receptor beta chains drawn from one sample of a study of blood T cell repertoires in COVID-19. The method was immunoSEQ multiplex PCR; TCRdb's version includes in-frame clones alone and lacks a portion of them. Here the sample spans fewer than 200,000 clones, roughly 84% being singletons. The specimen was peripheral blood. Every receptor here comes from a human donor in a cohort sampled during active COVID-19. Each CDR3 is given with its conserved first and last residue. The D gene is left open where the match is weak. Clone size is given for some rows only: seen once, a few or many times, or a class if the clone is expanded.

CASNSGQGSTGELFF | TGTGCCAGCAACTCGGGACAGGGTTCCACCGGGGAGCTGTTTTTT | TRBD1 | TRBV9 | 15 | TRBJ2-2 | .
CASSLGDTYSGNTIYF | TGCGCCAGCAGCTTGGGGGACACTTACTCTGGAAACACCATATATTTT | . | TRBV5-1 | 16 | TRBJ1-3 | .
CAGRQGLGSPLHF | TGTGCCGGCCGACAGGGGTTGGGCTCACCCCTCCACTTT | TRBD1 | TRBV2 | 13 | TRBJ1-6 | few
CASSLDQAGREQYF | TGTGCCAGCAGCTTAGACCAAGCAGGGCGCGAGCAGTACTTC | . | TRBV7-2 | 14 | TRBJ2-7 | .
CASSYYTGAQFF | TGTGCCAGCAGTTACTATACAGGGGCGCAGTTCTTC | TRBD1 | TRBV6-5 | 12 | TRBJ2-1 | .
CSGNRGDGYTF | TGCAGCGGAAACAGGGGTGATGGCTACACCTTC | TRBD1 | TRBV29-1 | 11 | TRBJ1-2 | .
CASSLVGGGSPLHF | TGTGCCAGCAGCTTAGTGGGTGGGGGGTCACCCCTCCACTTT | . | TRBV11-2 | 14 | TRBJ1-6 | .
CASSRETSGTTDTQYF | TGTGCCAGCAGTCGCGAGACTAGCGGGACCACAGATACGCAGTATTTT | TRBD2 | TRBV3-1/TRBV3-2 | 16 | TRBJ2-3 | .
CASSLGPGQGFSGNTIYF | TGCGCCAGCAGCTTAGGTCCGGGACAAGGATTCTCTGGAAACACCATATATTTT | . | TRBV5-1 | 18 | TRBJ1-3 | .
CATSLRTSGGEQYF | TGTGCCACCAGCTTAAGGACTAGCGGGGGGGAGCAGTACTTC | TRBD2 | TRBV15 | 14 | TRBJ2-7 | .
CASSQVIQVAGSGNTIYF | TGCGCCAGCAGCCAAGTAATCCAGGTCGCAGGATCTGGAAACACCATATATTTT | . | TRBV4-3 | 18 | TRBJ1-3 | .
CASSPPAQGAQPQHF | TGTGCCAGCTCACCACCCGCGCAGGGGGCTCAGCCCCAGCATTTT | TRBD1 | TRBV18 | 15 | TRBJ1-5 | .
CASSLETGVSNQPQHF | TGTGCCAGCAGCTTGGAGACAGGGGTTAGCAATCAGCCCCAGCATTTT | TRBD1 | TRBV5-5 | 16 | TRBJ1-5 | .
CASTALAGEQYF | TGTGCCAGCACGGCCCTAGCGGGCGAGCAGTACTTC | . | TRBV21-1 | 12 | TRBJ2-7 | .
CASSLRNSNQPQHF | TGTGCCAGCAGCCTACGTAATAGCAATCAGCCCCAGCATTTT | . | TRBV6-5 | 14 | TRBJ1-5 | .
CASSLLLSGRAYEQYF | TGTGCCAGCAGCTTACTCCTTAGCGGGAGGGCCTACGAGCAGTACTTC | TRBD2 | TRBV5-6 | 16 | TRBJ2-7 | .
CASSYSGQGIYEQYF | TGTGCCAGCAGTTACTCGGGACAGGGAATCTACGAGCAGTACTTC | TRBD1 | TRBV6-5 | 15 | TRBJ2-7 | .
CASSEQGFDTIYF | TGTGCCAGCAGTGAACAGGGATTCGACACCATATATTTT | . | TRBV2 | 13 | TRBJ1-3 | few
CAWSARDRGPHTEAFF | TGTGCCTGGAGCGCCCGAGACAGGGGGCCGCACACTGAAGCTTTCTTT | TRBD1 | TRBV30 | 16 | TRBJ1-1 | few
CASSRSRDRGFRGYNSPLHF | TGTGCCAGCAGCCGTAGCCGGGACAGGGGGTTCCGTGGATATAATTCACCCCTCCACTTT | TRBD1 | TRBV7-8 | 20 | TRBJ1-6 | .
CASRPADSYEQYF | TGTGCCAGCAGGCCAGCGGACTCCTACGAGCAGTACTTC | . | TRBV27 | 13 | TRBJ2-7 | .
CASSLVGGASGEQYF | TGTGCCAGCAGCTTAGTGGGGGGGGCCTCGGGCGAGCAGTACTTC | . | TRBV7-2 | 15 | TRBJ2-7 | .
CASTLGGDYGYTF | TGTGCCAGCACCTTGGGGGGGGACTATGGCTACACCTTC | . | TRBV9 | 13 | TRBJ1-2 | .
CASSYPRGGYNEQFF | TGTGCCAGCAGTTACCCGAGGGGGGGTTACAATGAGCAGTTCTTC | . | TRBV6-5 | 15 | TRBJ2-1 | .
CASSTYGQGLPEAFF | TGTGCCAGCAGCACCTACGGACAGGGCCTTCCTGAAGCTTTCTTT | TRBD1 | TRBV7-8 | 15 | TRBJ1-1 | .